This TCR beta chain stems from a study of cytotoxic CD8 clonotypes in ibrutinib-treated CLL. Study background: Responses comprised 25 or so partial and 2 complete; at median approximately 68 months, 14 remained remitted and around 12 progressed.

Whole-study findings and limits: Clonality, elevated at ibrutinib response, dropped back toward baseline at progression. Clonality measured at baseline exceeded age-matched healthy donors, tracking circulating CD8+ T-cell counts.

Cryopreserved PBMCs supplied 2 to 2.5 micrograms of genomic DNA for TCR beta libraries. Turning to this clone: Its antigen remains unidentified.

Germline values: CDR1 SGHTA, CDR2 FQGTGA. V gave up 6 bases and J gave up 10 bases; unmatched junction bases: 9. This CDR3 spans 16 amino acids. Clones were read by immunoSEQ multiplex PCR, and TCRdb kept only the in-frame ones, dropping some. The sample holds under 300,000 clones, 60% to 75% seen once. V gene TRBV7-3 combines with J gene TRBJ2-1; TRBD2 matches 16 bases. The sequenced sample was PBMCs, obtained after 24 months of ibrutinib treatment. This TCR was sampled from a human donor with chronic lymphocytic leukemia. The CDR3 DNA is TGTGCCAGCAGTTCCGGGACTAGCGGGAGGGCCGGGGAGCAGTTCTTC. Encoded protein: CASSSGTSGRAGEQFF.